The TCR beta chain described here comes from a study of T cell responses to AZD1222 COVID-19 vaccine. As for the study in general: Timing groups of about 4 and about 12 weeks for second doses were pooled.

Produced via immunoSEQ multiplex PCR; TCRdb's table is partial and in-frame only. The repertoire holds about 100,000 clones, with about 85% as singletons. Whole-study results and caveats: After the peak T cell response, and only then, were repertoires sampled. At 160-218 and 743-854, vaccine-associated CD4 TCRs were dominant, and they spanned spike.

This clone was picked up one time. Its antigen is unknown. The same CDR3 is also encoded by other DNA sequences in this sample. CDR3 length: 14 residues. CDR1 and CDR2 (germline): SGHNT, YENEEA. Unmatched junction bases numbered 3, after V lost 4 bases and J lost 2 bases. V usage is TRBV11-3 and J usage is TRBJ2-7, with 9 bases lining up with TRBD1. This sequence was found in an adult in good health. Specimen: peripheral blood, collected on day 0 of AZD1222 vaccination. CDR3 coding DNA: TGTGCCAGCAGCTCAAGACAGGGGGCCTACGAGCAGTACTTC. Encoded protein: CASSSRQGAYEQYF.